These T cell receptor beta chains were read from a single sample in a study of cytomegalovirus exposure and HLA in healthy donors. Method: immunoSEQ multiplex PCR; TCRdb's copy keeps in-frame clones and lacks some. The sample holds roughly 150,000 clones; around three quarters are singletons and the top ten take 6.5% to 7%. The sample was PBMCs. These receptors all stem from a man between 40 and 49 years old in good health and CMV-seropositive. The CDR3 runs from the conserved cysteine through the conserved F or W. The D gene is left open where the match is weak. The size of a clone is reported for some rows only, either as once, few or many, or as a class for expanded clones.

J | V | D | size | DNA | CDR3
TRBJ2-7 | TRBV5-1 | . | . | TGCGCCAGCAGCTTGGGCAGGGCTTACTCCTACGAGCAGTACTTC | CASSLGRAYSYEQYF
TRBJ2-7 | TRBV5-6 | . | . | TGTGCCAGCAGCTTCGGAATAGGAAACTACTACGAGCAGTACTTC | CASSFGIGNYYEQYF
TRBJ2-3 | TRBV7-6 | . | . | TGTGCCAGCAGCTTACTAGGGGCAGATACGCAGTATTTT | CASSLLGADTQYF
TRBJ2-1 | TRBV30 | TRBD2 | . | TGTGCCTGGGCCGTGGGGCGGGAGTTGGGTGAGCAGTTCTTC | CAWAVGRELGEQFF
TRBJ1-2 | TRBV11-2 | . | . | TGTGCCAGCAGCTCCTCAGGAGGCTATGGCTACACCTTC | CASSSSGGYGYTF
TRBJ1-1 | TRBV15 | . | . | TGTGCCACCAGCAGAGATCTTACAGGTGAAGCTTTCTTT | CATSRDLTGEAFF
TRBJ1-2 | TRBV27 | TRBD1 | . | TGTGCCAGCAGTTCCACAGGGGTGAACTATGGCTACACCTTC | CASSSTGVNYGYTF
TRBJ2-5 | TRBV5-5 | . | few | TGTGCCAGCAGCTTGATAGCGCCGACAGAGACCCAGTACTTC | CASSLIAPTETQYF
TRBJ1-6 | TRBV9 | . | once | TGTGCCAGCAGCGCACTTTACAGGGACTCACCCCTCCACTTT | CASSALYRDSPLHF
TRBJ2-1 | TRBV5-4 | TRBD2 | . | TGTGCCAGCAGCCCCGAAGCGGGGGTTTACAATGAGCAGTTCTTC | CASSPEAGVYNEQFF
TRBJ2-1 | TRBV30 | TRBD2 | . | TGTGCCTGGAGTAAGCGGGAGGGCCACAATGAGCAGTTCTTC | CAWSKREGHNEQFF
TRBJ1-1 | TRBV6-1 | TRBD1 | . | TGTGCCAGCAGCAGACGACAGGGTGGGGCCACTGAAGCTTTCTTT | CASSRRQGGATEAFF
TRBJ1-4 | TRBV19 | TRBD1 | few | TGTGCCAGTAGTTTCAGGACAGGCTCGAATGAAAAACTGTTTTTT | CASSFRTGSNEKLFF
TRBJ1-1 | TRBV7-3 | TRBD1 | once | TGTGCCAGCAGCCCTATGCGGGACAGAGGACTGAACACTGAAGCTTTCTTT | CASSPMRDRGLNTEAFF
TRBJ2-3 | TRBV11-2 | . | . | TGTGCCAGCAGCTTTACGGCGGGAAGCACAGATACGCAGTATTTT | CASSFTAGSTDTQYF
TRBJ2-1 | TRBV2 | . | . | TGTGCCAGCAGAGATGACAGGTATGAGCAGTTCTTC | CASRDDRYEQFF
TRBJ1-5 | TRBV19 | TRBD1 | . | TGTGCCAGTAAACAGGGGGCCGGGCAGCCCCAGCATTTT | CASKQGAGQPQHF
TRBJ2-7 | TRBV6-6 | . | . | TGTGCCAGCAGTTCCTACAGGGTAGAGCAGTACTTC | CASSSYRVEQYF
TRBJ2-1 | TRBV6-4 | . | . | TGTGCCAGCAGTGTTGGCGGGGACGTCAATGAGCAGTTCTTC | CASSVGGDVNEQFF
TRBJ1-3 | TRBV9 | . | few | TGTGCCAGCAGCGCAACAGGGACGGCTGGAAACACCATATATTTT | CASSATGTAGNTIYF
TRBJ2-2 | TRBV7-3 | TRBD1 | . | TGTGCCAGCAGCTTCACTTCCGGGACAGGGGAAACCGGGGAGCTGTTTTTT | CASSFTSGTGETGELFF
TRBJ2-2 | TRBV6-5 | . | . | TGTGCCAGCTTGCGGGCGGGCACCGGGGAGCTGTTTTTT | CASLRAGTGELFF
TRBJ1-3 | TRBV5-1 | TRBD1 | . | TGCGCCAGCAGCTCGGACAGGGTGAGAGGAAACACCATATATTTT | CASSSDRVRGNTIYF
TRBJ1-1 | TRBV14 | TRBD1 | . | TGTGCCAGCAGCCAAGGGCAGGGGGAAGGCGGCACTGAAGCTTTCTTT | CASSQGQGEGGTEAFF
TRBJ2-7 | TRBV29-1 | TRBD1 | . | TGCAGCGTATCCCAACCGGGACAGGGGACCTACGAGCAGTACTTC | CSVSQPGQGTYEQYF
TRBJ2-7 | TRBV18 | TRBD2 | once | TGTGCCAGCTCCCCGGGACTAGGACCCTACGAGCAGTACTTC | CASSPGLGPYEQYF
TRBJ1-2 | TRBV29-1 | . | . | TGCAGCGCAGGGGAGATGAACTATGGCTACACCTTC | CSAGEMNYGYTF
TRBJ1-1 | TRBV28 | TRBD1 | . | TGTGCCAGCAGTTTTACTTCGGACAGGATGGGAGCTTTCTTT | CASSFTSDRMGAFF
TRBJ1-5 | TRBV10-2 | . | . | TGCGCCAGCGGGAGGGCTCGGAGCAATCAGCCCCAGCATTTT | CASGRARSNQPQHF
TRBJ1-4 | TRBV5-1 | . | . | TGCGCCAGCGCGAGTGAGGGAAAGCTGTTTTTT | CASASEGKLFF
TRBJ2-7 | TRBV18 | TRBD1 | once | TGTGCCAGCTCACCAGCCGGGACAGGGGGCTACGAGCAGTACTTC | CASSPAGTGGYEQYF
TRBJ2-1 | TRBV13 | TRBD1 | few | TGTGCCAGCAGCACAATAGGGGGCTACTCCTACAATGAGCAGTTCTTC | CASSTIGGYSYNEQFF
TRBJ1-3 | TRBV10-3 | . | . | TGTGCCATCAGCCGAGGAGAAACGGGAAACACCATATATTTT | CAISRGETGNTIYF
TRBJ2-7 | TRBV18 | TRBD1 | . | TGTGCCAGCGGACAGGGGAGCTCCTACGAGCAGTACTTC | CASGQGSSYEQYF
TRBJ1-1 | TRBV6-1 | . | . | TGTGCCAGCAGAGCCGGGACTGTGAACACTGAAGCTTTCTTT | CASRAGTVNTEAFF
TRBJ2-1 | TRBV5-1 | . | . | TGCGCCAGCAGCTTGGAGGTGAGATACGGGAACAATGAGCAGTTCTTC | CASSLEVRYGNNEQFF
TRBJ2-5 | TRBV7-2 | TRBD2 | . | TGTGCCAGCAGCTTACATTTAGCGGGAGAGACCCAGTACTTC | CASSLHLAGETQYF
TRBJ2-1 | TRBV11-2 | TRBD2 | . | TGTGCCAGCAGCTTAGAACTAGCGGGAGGATATGAGCAGTTCTTC | CASSLELAGGYEQFF
TRBJ2-3 | TRBV15 | . | once | TGTGCCACCAGCAGAGCTCCCGTCACAGATACGCAGTATTTT | CATSRAPVTDTQYF
TRBJ2-7 | TRBV19 | TRBD1 | . | TGTGCCAGCCCCGGGACAGACGAGCAGTACTTC | CASPGTDEQYF
TRBJ1-2 | TRBV2 | TRBD1 | . | TGTGCCAGCATTACAACAGGGGAGGGCTACACCTTC | CASITTGEGYTF
TRBJ2-2 | TRBV11-2 | . | . | TGTGCCAGCAGCCTTCAGCGGTCCAACACCGGGGAGCTGTTTTTT | CASSLQRSNTGELFF